This T cell receptor beta chain was obtained from a study of control samples from healthy donors and cancer patients (TCRdb year 2020). Turning to this clone: Which antigen it targets is not known. Per-nucleotide qualities are absent, and no much larger clonotype sits a single base away.

Library generation was performed with the immunoSEQ multiplex PCR assay. Sourced from immuneACCESS, this table was stored by TCRdb with only in-frame sequences that have V and J called. A share of the clones is absent; for the studies checked, an unresolved V gene accounts for under half, and the remainder has no known explanation. Within this sample are about 83,000 clones, with 91% of them counted one time only. Approximately 15% of the sample belongs to the ten largest clones. The CDR3 runs 18 residues from the cysteine to the phenylalanine. Only CDR3 DNA remains: 54 bases, in frame from the first base. V and J are truncated by 6 bases and 0 bases respectively, leaving an intervening sequence of 21 bases. The germline V gene (reference sequence) yields MNHEY for CDR1 and SMNVEV for CDR2.

This sequence uses TRBV27 and TRBJ2-1, and TRBD1 may be the D gene, going by 5 matching bases. The source of this sequence is a man aged 30 to 45 in good health. Sequencing was performed on blood. CDR3 protein: CASSPRGDEGLSYNEQFF. The DNA sequence reads TGTGCCAGCAGCCCAAGGGGTGATGAAGGCCTCTCCTACAATGAGCAGTTCTTC.